This T cell receptor (beta chain) was obtained from a study of identical twins. MiXCR, applied by TCRdb to the 5' RACE reads, yields one record per CDR3 protein. Of 450,000 or so distinct CDR3 sequences detected, approximately 15% appear once; the ten largest clones hold about 0.52%. Germline CDR1 reads MNHEY; CDR2 reads SVGEGT. V lost 3 bases, J lost 6 bases, and 9 bases lay in between. The CDR3 extends over 13 amino acids. The same specimen was also included in a second study, on yellow fever vaccine responses in identical twins.

Sequencing was done on a sample of CD4+ T cells sorted from blood. The rearrangement links TRBV6-2 or TRBV6-3 to TRBJ2-1; D remains unclear. The sequence came from a woman younger than 30 in good health. CDR3 sequence reads: CASSYATLNEQFF. Here the CDR3 DNA reads TGTGCCAGCAGTTATGCGACACTCAATGAGCAGTTCTTC.